This is a list of T cell receptor beta chains from one sample in a study of blood T cell repertoires in COVID-19. Profiling relied on immunoSEQ multiplex PCR, and the TCRdb table lists in-frame clones only, not all of them. The data contain roughly 140,000 clones, roughly 84% of them singletons. The sequencing sample was made of peripheral blood. The receptors were sampled from a man in his 70s with acute or convalescent COVID-19. Both conserved end residues are part of each CDR3. Each record gives: D gene, J gene, clone size, V gene, CDR3 DNA, CDR3 protein. A D gene is named only where the DNA matches it firmly. Part of the rows lack a size; the others show once, few, many or a class for expanded clones.

d_call: -
j_call: TRBJ1-6
clone_size: -
v_call: TRBV6-1
cdr3_nt: TGTGCCAGCAGTGTTTTTCAGTCTGGGGAGAATAATTCACCCCTCCACTTT
cdr3_aa: CASSVFQSGENNSPLHF

d_call: TRBD1
j_call: TRBJ1-2
clone_size: once
v_call: TRBV5-1
cdr3_nt: TGCGCCAGCAGCTTGGATTCGGGGCAGGGGGCGCGAGGCTACACCTTC
cdr3_aa: CASSLDSGQGARGYTF

d_call: -
j_call: TRBJ1-4
clone_size: -
v_call: TRBV28
cdr3_nt: TGTGCCAGCAGTTTGACAACCGCTAATGAAAAACTGTTTTTT
cdr3_aa: CASSLTTANEKLFF

d_call: -
j_call: TRBJ1-4
clone_size: -
v_call: TRBV7-6
cdr3_nt: TGTGCCAGCAGCTTACGAACAGGGATGAGCGAAAAACTGTTTTTT
cdr3_aa: CASSLRTGMSEKLFF

d_call: TRBD2
j_call: TRBJ2-1
clone_size: -
v_call: TRBV7-8
cdr3_nt: TGTGCCAGCAGCTTTAGCGGGTCGGCGAACAATGAGCAGTTCTTC
cdr3_aa: CASSFSGSANNEQFF

d_call: TRBD1
j_call: TRBJ2-7
clone_size: -
v_call: TRBV28
cdr3_nt: TGTGCCAGCAGGGAAACGGGACAGGGGTCTACGGAGCAGTACTTC
cdr3_aa: CASRETGQGSTEQYF

d_call: TRBD2
j_call: TRBJ2-7
clone_size: -
v_call: TRBV28
cdr3_nt: TGTGCCACGCTGAACGGACTAGCGGGAGGAACCATCTCCTACGAGCAGTACTTC
cdr3_aa: CATLNGLAGGTISYEQYF

d_call: -
j_call: TRBJ1-1
clone_size: -
v_call: TRBV2
cdr3_nt: TGTGCCAGCAGTGCGGCGAGAGGGTACGGCACTGAAGCTTTCTTT
cdr3_aa: CASSAARGYGTEAFF

d_call: -
j_call: TRBJ2-3
clone_size: -
v_call: TRBV19
cdr3_nt: TGTGCCAGTAGTATAGACGTAGATACGCAGTATTTT
cdr3_aa: CASSIDVDTQYF

d_call: TRBD1
j_call: TRBJ1-1
clone_size: -
v_call: TRBV7-9
cdr3_nt: TGTGCCAGCAGCCCCGCCGGACAGGGGGCGGTCACTGAAGCTTTCTTT
cdr3_aa: CASSPAGQGAVTEAFF

d_call: TRBD1
j_call: TRBJ1-2
clone_size: -
v_call: TRBV10-2
cdr3_nt: TGCGCCAGCAGTGAGTCCGGGACAGATTCCCCCTACACCTTC
cdr3_aa: CASSESGTDSPYTF

d_call: TRBD1
j_call: TRBJ1-5
clone_size: once
v_call: TRBV27
cdr3_nt: TGTGCCAGCAGTTCCGCACAGGGGCTAAGCAATCAGCCCCAGCATTTT
cdr3_aa: CASSSAQGLSNQPQHF

d_call: TRBD1
j_call: TRBJ2-5
clone_size: once
v_call: TRBV7-9
cdr3_nt: TGTGCCAGCAGCTACAGGGGCCAAGAGACCCAGTACTTC
cdr3_aa: CASSYRGQETQYF

d_call: TRBD1
j_call: TRBJ1-1
clone_size: -
v_call: TRBV9
cdr3_nt: TGTGCCACCAGCCGTGCATCACAGGGGGTGAACACTGAAGCTTTCTTT
cdr3_aa: CATSRASQGVNTEAFF

d_call: -
j_call: TRBJ1-4
clone_size: -
v_call: TRBV30
cdr3_nt: TGTGCCTGGAGTGTACGTTCTGGACATAACAGGGCAGAAAAACTGTTTTTT
cdr3_aa: CAWSVRSGHNRAEKLFF

d_call: -
j_call: TRBJ2-3
clone_size: -
v_call: TRBV7-8
cdr3_nt: TGTGCCAGCAGCTCCGACCCTACTACCGGTACGCAGTATTTT
cdr3_aa: CASSSDPTTGTQYF

d_call: TRBD1
j_call: TRBJ2-7
clone_size: -
v_call: TRBV6-5
cdr3_nt: TGTGCCAGCAGGACAGGGATCGGCTACGAGCAGTACTTC
cdr3_aa: CASRTGIGYEQYF

d_call: -
j_call: TRBJ2-6
clone_size: -
v_call: TRBV3-1/TRBV3-2
cdr3_nt: TGTGCCAGCAGGCTCGACAGCTCTGGGGCCAACGTCCTGACTTTC
cdr3_aa: CASRLDSSGANVLTF

d_call: -
j_call: TRBJ1-1
clone_size: -
v_call: TRBV6-1
cdr3_nt: TGTGCCAGCAGTGGGAGGGATAGGGACACTGAAGCTTTCTTT
cdr3_aa: CASSGRDRDTEAFF

d_call: TRBD1
j_call: TRBJ1-4
clone_size: -
v_call: TRBV12-3/TRBV12-4
cdr3_nt: TGTGCCAGCCTCCGGGACAGGGGAAAAATGTTTTTT
cdr3_aa: CASLRDRGKMFF

d_call: -
j_call: TRBJ2-5
clone_size: -
v_call: TRBV11-3
cdr3_nt: TGTGCCAGCAGCGTTAGTAGGGACTCACGGACCCAGTACTTC
cdr3_aa: CASSVSRDSRTQYF

d_call: -
j_call: TRBJ2-5
clone_size: -
v_call: TRBV6-5
cdr3_nt: TGTGCCAGCAGTTCCGGGGGGCGGGAGACCCAGTACTTC
cdr3_aa: CASSSGGRETQYF

d_call: -
j_call: TRBJ2-7
clone_size: -
v_call: TRBV24-1
cdr3_nt: TGTGCCACCAGTGATTTGCACGCGGCCCTTTTGGACGAGCAGTACTTC
cdr3_aa: CATSDLHAALLDEQYF

d_call: TRBD1
j_call: TRBJ1-4
clone_size: -
v_call: TRBV6-5
cdr3_nt: TGTGCCAGCAGTTACATCAGGGGGGCGGATGAAAAACTGTTTTTT
cdr3_aa: CASSYIRGADEKLFF

d_call: TRBD1
j_call: TRBJ2-2
clone_size: once
v_call: TRBV19
cdr3_nt: TGTGCCAGTAGACCCGACAGGGATTTGAACACCGGGGAGCTGTTTTTT
cdr3_aa: CASRPDRDLNTGELFF

d_call: -
j_call: TRBJ2-3
clone_size: -
v_call: TRBV6-4
cdr3_nt: TGTGCCAGCAGTGACGTCGACCCGGGGACAGATACGCAGTATTTT
cdr3_aa: CASSDVDPGTDTQYF

d_call: -
j_call: TRBJ2-3
clone_size: -
v_call: TRBV6-5
cdr3_nt: TGTGCCAGCAGTTATCAGAGGGTGGATACGCAGTATTTT
cdr3_aa: CASSYQRVDTQYF

d_call: -
j_call: TRBJ1-3
clone_size: -
v_call: TRBV9
cdr3_nt: TGTGCCAGCAGCGTATTCGGGACTCAGGCGGACACCATATATTTT
cdr3_aa: CASSVFGTQADTIYF

d_call: TRBD1
j_call: TRBJ1-2
clone_size: -
v_call: TRBV24-1
cdr3_nt: TGTGCCACCAGTGACGGGACAGCTAACTATGGCTACACCTTC
cdr3_aa: CATSDGTANYGYTF

d_call: -
j_call: TRBJ2-3
clone_size: -
v_call: TRBV7-6
cdr3_nt: TGTGCCAGCAGCGCCCAGGTCCGAAATACGCAGTATTTT
cdr3_aa: CASSAQVRNTQYF

d_call: TRBD1
j_call: TRBJ2-7
clone_size: -
v_call: TRBV4-1
cdr3_nt: TGCGCCAGCAGCCAAGATATGGGGATTGGGACAGTGACCTACGAGCAGTACTTC
cdr3_aa: CASSQDMGIGTVTYEQYF

d_call: -
j_call: TRBJ2-3
clone_size: -
v_call: TRBV5-5
cdr3_nt: TGTGCCAGCAGCTTGCTGGGCGCGCCTAGCACAGATACGCAGTATTTT
cdr3_aa: CASSLLGAPSTDTQYF

d_call: TRBD1
j_call: TRBJ1-1
clone_size: once
v_call: TRBV7-2
cdr3_nt: TGTGCCAGCAGCTTAGGAGGGACAGGGACCACTGAAGCTTTCTTT
cdr3_aa: CASSLGGTGTTEAFF

d_call: -
j_call: TRBJ2-7
clone_size: -
v_call: TRBV29-1
cdr3_nt: TGCAGCGTTGGCAGGCAGGGGAGCTCCTACGAGCAGTACTTC
cdr3_aa: CSVGRQGSSYEQYF

d_call: TRBD2
j_call: TRBJ2-7
clone_size: -
v_call: TRBV23-1
cdr3_nt: TGCGCCAGCAATCGCGGGGGTGTTCCCCTCGGAGTCCAGCAGTACTTC
cdr3_aa: CASNRGGVPLGVQQYF

d_call: TRBD1
j_call: TRBJ2-5
clone_size: once
v_call: TRBV6-1
cdr3_nt: TGTGCCAGCAGTGGTCCGGGACAGGCTTTTCGAGAGACCCAGTACTTC
cdr3_aa: CASSGPGQAFRETQYF

d_call: -
j_call: TRBJ2-2
clone_size: -
v_call: TRBV28
cdr3_nt: TGTGCCAGCAGTTTAGGGACAACGAACACCGGGGAGCTGTTTTTT
cdr3_aa: CASSLGTTNTGELFF

d_call: -
j_call: TRBJ1-4
clone_size: -
v_call: TRBV15
cdr3_nt: TGTGCCACCAGCTGGGCAGGGAATGAAAAACTGTTTTTT
cdr3_aa: CATSWAGNEKLFF

d_call: -
j_call: TRBJ1-5
clone_size: -
v_call: TRBV19
cdr3_nt: -
cdr3_aa: CAGARADRGYECQPQHF

d_call: -
j_call: TRBJ2-2
clone_size: -
v_call: TRBV28
cdr3_nt: TGTGCCAGCAGTCCCGAGTTACTCAACACCGGGGAGCTGTTTTTT
cdr3_aa: CASSPELLNTGELFF

d_call: -
j_call: TRBJ1-3
clone_size: -
v_call: TRBV2
cdr3_nt: TGTGCCAGCAGTGAAGGGGGCAGCCGGAACACCATATATTTT
cdr3_aa: CASSEGGSRNTIYF

d_call: TRBD1
j_call: TRBJ2-3
clone_size: -
v_call: TRBV19
cdr3_nt: TGTGCCAGTAGTCGACAGGGGATCGGGGTAGATACGCAGTATTTT
cdr3_aa: CASSRQGIGVDTQYF

d_call: -
j_call: TRBJ2-5
clone_size: -
v_call: TRBV9
cdr3_nt: TGTGCCAGCAGCGTCAGTGCAGGCACCCAAGAGACCCAGTACTTC
cdr3_aa: CASSVSAGTQETQYF

d_call: -
j_call: TRBJ1-5
clone_size: -
v_call: TRBV9
cdr3_nt: TGTGCCAGCAGCGTAGGTGGAGAGCAGCCCCAGCATTTT
cdr3_aa: CASSVGGEQPQHF

d_call: TRBD1
j_call: TRBJ2-7
clone_size: -
v_call: TRBV19
cdr3_nt: TGTGCCAGCCGTAGGCAGGGGGCTTCGGGCGAGCAGTACTTC
cdr3_aa: CASRRQGASGEQYF

d_call: TRBD2
j_call: TRBJ2-7
clone_size: few
v_call: TRBV7-2
cdr3_nt: TGTGCCAGCAGCCGGTCCCGGACTAGCCTCAAGGGAGACGAGCAGTACTTC
cdr3_aa: CASSRSRTSLKGDEQYF

d_call: TRBD1
j_call: TRBJ1-2
clone_size: -
v_call: TRBV28
cdr3_nt: TGTGCCAGCAGGGGGGGACAGTTTGTGGATGGCTACACCTTC
cdr3_aa: CASRGGQFVDGYTF

d_call: TRBD1
j_call: TRBJ1-6
clone_size: -
v_call: TRBV7-9
cdr3_nt: TGTGCCAGCAGCTTCGGACAGGGGATCTCACCCCTCCACTTT
cdr3_aa: CASSFGQGISPLHF

d_call: TRBD1
j_call: TRBJ1-5
clone_size: -
v_call: TRBV5-1
cdr3_nt: TGCGCCAGCAGCTTGGGATCAGGGGGCACCCCCGGGCCCCAGCATTTT
cdr3_aa: CASSLGSGGTPGPQHF

d_call: -
j_call: TRBJ2-5
clone_size: -
v_call: TRBV7-9
cdr3_nt: TGTGCCAGCAGCTTCGGGTTACAAGAGACCCAGTACTTC
cdr3_aa: CASSFGLQETQYF